This T cell receptor (beta chain) was retrieved from a study of blood T cell repertoires in COVID-19. Study at large: Samples came from the United States, Italy and Spain, spanning acute and convalescent COVID-19. Sources were T cells, B-cell-depleted T cells, or PBMCs; the material itself was cDNA or gDNA.

The CDR3 loop spans 15 amino acids. CDR1 is MNHNS, CDR2 SASEGT, per germline. Trimming took 1 base from V and 6 from J, leaving 13 bases between them. Seattle-derived patients entered the study during active infection and were followed longitudinally. Per the original methods: Amplified reference gene primers provided the basis for estimating nucleated cell counts. Libraries were prepared by immunoSEQ multiplex PCR; TCRdb keeps only in-frame clonotypes and omits some of them. The V and J calls and clone size were taken over from that table, and D and trimming were inferred from the DNA. The table has 400,000 or so clones, roughly 89% seen once.

This chain joins TRBV6-1 and TRBJ2-4; D possibly corresponds to TRBD1 (5 bases). The sequenced sample was peripheral blood. The source is a man between 18 and 29 years old with COVID-19, enrolled during active disease. The CDR3 loop reads CASSEVAVGANIQYF. CDR3 in DNA: TGTGCCAGCAGTGAAGTGGCTGTAGGGGCAAACATTCAGTACTTC.